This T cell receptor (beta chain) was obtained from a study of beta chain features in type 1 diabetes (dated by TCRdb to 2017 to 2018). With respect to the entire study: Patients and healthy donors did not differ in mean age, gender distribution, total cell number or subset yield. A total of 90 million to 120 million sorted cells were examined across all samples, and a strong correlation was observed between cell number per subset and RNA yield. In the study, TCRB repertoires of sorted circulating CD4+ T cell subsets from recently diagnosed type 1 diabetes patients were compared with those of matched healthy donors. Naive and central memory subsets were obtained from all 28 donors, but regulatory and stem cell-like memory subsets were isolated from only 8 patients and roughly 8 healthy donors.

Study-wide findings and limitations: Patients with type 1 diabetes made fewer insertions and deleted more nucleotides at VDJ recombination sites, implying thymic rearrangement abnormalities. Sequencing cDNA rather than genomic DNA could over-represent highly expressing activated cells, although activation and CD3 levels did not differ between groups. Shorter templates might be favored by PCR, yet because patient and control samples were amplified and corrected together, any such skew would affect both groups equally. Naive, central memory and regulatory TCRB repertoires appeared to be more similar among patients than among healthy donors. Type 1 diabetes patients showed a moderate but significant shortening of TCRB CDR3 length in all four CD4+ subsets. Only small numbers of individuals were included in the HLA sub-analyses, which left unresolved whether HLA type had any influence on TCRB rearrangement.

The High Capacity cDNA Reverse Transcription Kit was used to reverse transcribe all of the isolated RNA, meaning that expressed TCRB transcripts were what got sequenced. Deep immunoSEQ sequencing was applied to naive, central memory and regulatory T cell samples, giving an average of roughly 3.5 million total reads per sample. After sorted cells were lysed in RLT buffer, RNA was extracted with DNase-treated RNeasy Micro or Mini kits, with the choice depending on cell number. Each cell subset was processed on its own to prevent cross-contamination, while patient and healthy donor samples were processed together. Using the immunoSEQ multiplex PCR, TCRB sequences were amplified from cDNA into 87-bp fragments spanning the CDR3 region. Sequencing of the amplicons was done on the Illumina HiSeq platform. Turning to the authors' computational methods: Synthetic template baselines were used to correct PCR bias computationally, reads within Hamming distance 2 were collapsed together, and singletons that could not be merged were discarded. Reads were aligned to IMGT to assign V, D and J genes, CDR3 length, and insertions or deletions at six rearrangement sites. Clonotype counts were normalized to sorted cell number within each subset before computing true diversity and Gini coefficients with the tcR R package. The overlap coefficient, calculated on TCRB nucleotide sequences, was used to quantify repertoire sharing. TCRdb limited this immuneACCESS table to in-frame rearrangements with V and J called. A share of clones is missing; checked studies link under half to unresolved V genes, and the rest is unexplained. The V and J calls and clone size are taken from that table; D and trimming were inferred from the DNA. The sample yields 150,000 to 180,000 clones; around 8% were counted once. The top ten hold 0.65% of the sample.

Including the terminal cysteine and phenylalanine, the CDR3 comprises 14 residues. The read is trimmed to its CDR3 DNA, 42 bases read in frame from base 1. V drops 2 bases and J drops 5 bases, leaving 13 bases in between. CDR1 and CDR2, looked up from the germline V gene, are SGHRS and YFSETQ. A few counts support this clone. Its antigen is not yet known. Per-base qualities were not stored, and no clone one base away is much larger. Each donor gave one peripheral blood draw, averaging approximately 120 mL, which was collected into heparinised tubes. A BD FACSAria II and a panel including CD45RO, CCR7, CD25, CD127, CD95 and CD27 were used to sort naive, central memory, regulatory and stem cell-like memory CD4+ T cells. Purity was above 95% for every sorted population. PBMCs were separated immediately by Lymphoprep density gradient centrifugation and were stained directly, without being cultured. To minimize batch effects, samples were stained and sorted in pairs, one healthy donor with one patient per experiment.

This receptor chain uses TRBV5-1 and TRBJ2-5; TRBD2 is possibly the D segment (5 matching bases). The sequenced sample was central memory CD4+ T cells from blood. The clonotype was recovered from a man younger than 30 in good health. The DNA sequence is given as TGCGCCAGCAGCTTCCATGGAGAGGGTGAGACCCAGTACTTC. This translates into CASSFHGEGETQYF.